A selection of T cell receptor beta chains follows, all from one sample in a study of graft-versus-host responses after intestinal transplantation. Antigen specificity for these receptors is unknown. Sequenced by immunoSEQ multiplex PCR; TCRdb stores in-frame clones only, minus some. The sample shows 62,000 or so clones, 90% of them seen only once. The source material was unstimulated CD8+ T cells sorted from spleen or lymph node cells, sampled before transplant. The source of these receptors is a human donor who was the organ donor for an intestinal transplant. CDR3s include the opening cysteine and the closing phenylalanine or tryptophan. D genes are given only for firm matches. Clone size is given for some rows only: seen once, a few or many times, or a class if the clone is expanded.

v_gene	j_gene	abundance	d_gene	CDR3nt	CDR3aa
TRBV7-9	TRBJ2-1	.	.	TGTGCCAGCAGCTCCGGGTCCAATGAGCAGTTCTTC	CASSSGSNEQFF
TRBV13	TRBJ2-7	.	.	TGTGCCAGCAGCTCAAACGACAGAGGCTACGAGCAGTACTTC	CASSSNDRGYEQYF
TRBV30	TRBJ2-2	.	.	TGTGCTGGAGTTGTAGGGGCCCCGGTCACCGGGGAGCTGTTTTTT	CAGVVGAPVTGELFF
TRBV7-3	TRBJ2-1	.	TRBD1	TGTGCCAGCAGCGCCCGACAGGGCGAGGATGAGCAGTTCTTC	CASSARQGEDEQFF
TRBV2	TRBJ2-1	.	.	TGTGCCAGCAGAATCACCCGTCAGGGCAATGAGCAGTTCTTC	CASRITRQGNEQFF
TRBV4-3	TRBJ2-7	few	TRBD2	TGCGCCAGCAGCCCAGGGACTAGCGGCTACGAGCAGTACTTC	CASSPGTSGYEQYF
TRBV7-9	TRBJ2-7	.	.	TGTGCCAGCAGCTCCGCCGGGACACCAATTTACGAGCAGTACTTC	CASSSAGTPIYEQYF
TRBV9	TRBJ2-1	once	.	TGTGCCAGCAGCGGACTTTCCTACAATGAGCAGTTCTTC	CASSGLSYNEQFF
TRBV7-3	TRBJ2-1	.	TRBD2	TGTGCCAGCAGCTTACTGGCTAGCGGGAGGACCTCCTACAATGAGCAGTTCTTC	CASSLLASGRTSYNEQFF
TRBV30	TRBJ2-7	medium-sized	TRBD1	TGTGCCTGGAGCATAAGGGGGCCCTACGAGCAGTACTTC	CAWSIRGPYEQYF
TRBV6-1	TRBJ1-2	.	.	TGTGCCAGCATGGAGAACGGACAGAGCTTTTATGGCTACACCTTC	CASMENGQSFYGYTF
TRBV27	TRBJ2-4	.	.	TGTGCCAGCAGTTCAGGGGTTAACATTCAGTACTTC	CASSSGVNIQYF
TRBV15	TRBJ2-3	.	TRBD2	TGTGCCACTATCGGACTAGCGGGAGGTAGCACAGATACGCAGTATTTT	CATIGLAGGSTDTQYF
TRBV19	TRBJ2-7	.	.	TGTGCCAGTAGTATGGAGACAGCCTACGAGCAGTACTTC	CASSMETAYEQYF
TRBV6-4	TRBJ2-3	.	TRBD2	TGTGCCAGCAGTGACACCGGGGGAGGGACAGATACGCAGTATTTT	CASSDTGGGTDTQYF
TRBV7-9	TRBJ2-1	.	TRBD2	TGTGCCAGCAGCCGACGGAGCGGGAGGGTCAATGAGCAGTTCTTC	CASSRRSGRVNEQFF
TRBV29-1	TRBJ1-2	.	TRBD1	TGCAGCGGGGGGTTACAGGGGGAAGGCTACACCTTC	CSGGLQGEGYTF